This T cell receptor beta chain was captured in a study of response to subunit inactivated influenza vaccine. Study-level results: Authors suggested few new T cells are recruited by each seasonal influenza vaccination.

This CDR3 is built from 16 residues. V dropped 2 bases and J dropped 6; count of bases not matched to a gene: 10. Germline CDR1 is SGHRS and CDR2 is YFSETQ. Notes on this clonotype: Its specificity is unknown.

TCRdb processed the RT-PCR reads anew with MiXCR; each CDR3 protein has one entry. The sample contains around 750,000 distinct CDR3 sequences, less than 25% of which appear only once. This TCR came from a man aged 45 to 65 who received an inactivated influenza vaccine. The material sequenced was PBMCs from blood, taken approximately 5 days after vaccination. This sequence joins TRBV5-1 and TRBJ2-7; the match to TRBD1 covers 11 bases. The CDR3 DNA is TGCGCCAGCAGCTTAGGACCCGGGACAGGGGGTTTCGAGCAGTACTTC. Its translation is CASSLGPGTGGFEQYF.